This passage covers 30 T cell receptor beta chains from one sample sequenced in a study of T-cell memory formation after mild COVID-19. TCRdb itself ran the 5' RACE reads through MiXCR, one entry per CDR3 protein. The profile shows 75,000 to 95,000 distinct CDR3 sequences, around an eighth of them singletons. The sequencing input was PBMCs or a T cell subset sorted from them (not recorded which). The receptor source for this set is an adult woman who had mild COVID-19 (a few samples of this study predate the infection). Cell type and time point are not known.

The V gene is TRBV5-1, the J gene TRBJ1-2, with D possibly matching TRBD1 (6 bases). Trimming removed 0 bases at V and 7 bases at J, with 16 bases between. CDR3 length equals 15 residues. CDR1 and CDR2 (germline): SGHRS, YFSETQ. CDR3 residues: CASSLEGTGSAGYTF. The CDR3 nucleotides are TGCGCCAGCAGCTTGGAGGGAACAGGGAGTGCTGGCTACACCTTC.

This clonotype was counted only a few times. The chain joins TRBV7-2 to TRBJ1-5; D uncertain. Looked up from germline, CDR1 is SGHTA and CDR2 is FQGNSA. The CDR3 is made up of 17 amino acids. Trimming pared 1 base from V and 0 bases from J, leaving 13 bases between. CDR3 in DNA: TGTGCCAGCAGCTTAGGATGGCAGGTCTATAGCAATCAGCCCCAGCATTTT. Translation: CASSLGWQVYSNQPQHF.

A remark on this clonotype: A much more abundant neighbour one base away suggests this may be a read error. The chain carries TRBV7-9 and TRBJ2-3; unclear D gene. Trimming removed 8 bases from V and 2 bases from J, with 20 bases in between. The germline V gene encodes CDR1 SEHNR and CDR2 FQNEAQ (reference sequence). This CDR3 spans 16 amino acids. Here the CDR3 reads CASGGLGPGLTDTQYF. The CDR3 DNA reads as TGTGCCAGCGGTGGTTTGGGTCCGGGTCTCACAGATACGCAGTATTTT.

This clonotype showed up just a few times. CDR3 bases: TGTGCCAGCAGGGAAACGGTAGCGTACGAGCAGTACTTC. The encoded protein is CASRETVAYEQYF. This chain connects TRBV12-3 or TRBV12-4 to TRBJ2-7, with D possibly TRBD2 on 5 matching bases. The CDR3 is made up of 13 amino acids. The germline V and J ends were trimmed by 6 bases and 4 bases, with 13 bases remaining between them.

The chain has TRBV28 and TRBJ1-2; D is possibly TRBD1 (5 bases). Germline V gene lookup returns CDR1 MDHEN and CDR2 SYDVKM. The CDR3 sequence is 17 residues long. V dropped 6 bases and J dropped 6 bases, with 26 bases sitting between them. The chain's CDR3 is CASSPPLGREIWNGYTF. The DNA of the CDR3 is TGTGCCAGCAGCCCTCCCTTAGGCAGGGAAATTTGGAATGGCTACACCTTC.

The chain combines TRBV12-3 or TRBV12-4 with TRBJ2-7; weak D call: TRBD2 (6 bases). The V and J ends lost 4 bases and 7 bases respectively, with 17 bases between them. The CDR3 runs 14 residues. CDR3 loop: CASSWTGTYQEQYF. CDR3 bases: TGTGCCAGCAGTTGGACGGGGACTTATCAAGAGCAGTACTTC.

With respect to this clonotype: One junction end does not reproduce the germline sequence, and a read error may be involved. The chain combines TRBV27 with TRBJ2-3; either TRBD1 or TRBD2 may supply D (5 bases each). The CDR3 has 15 residues. The germline V gene has CDR1 MNHEY and CDR2 SMNVEV (reference sequence). The CDR3 reads CASSYVGGLADTQCF. The CDR3 nucleotides read TGTGCCAGCAGTTACGTTGGGGGTTTAGCAGATACGCAGTGTTTT.

This clonotype was counted only a few times. CDR3 region: CASSLSPGQPQHF. The CDR3 DNA follows: TGTGCCAGCAGTTTATCCCCCGGTCAGCCCCAGCATTTT. This chain links TRBV27 with TRBJ1-5; D is undetermined. The CDR3 covers 13 residues. Germline V gene sequence: CDR1 MNHEY, CDR2 SMNVEV (reference sequence). With 0 bases removed from V and 6 bases from J, the gap between germline ends came to 6 bases.

This sequence joins TRBV24-1 and TRBJ2-1; D gene uncertain. The CDR3 contains 13 residues. Trimming removed 2 bases from V and 5 bases from J, with 6 bases in between. Germline V CDR1 and CDR2: KGHDR, SFDVKD. The CDR3 sequence is CATSDSDDNEQFF. CDR3 bases: TGTGCCACCAGTGATTCAGACGACAATGAGCAGTTCTTC.

The V gene is TRBV12-3 or TRBV12-4, the J gene TRBJ2-2; no clear D gene. The CDR3 loop spans 12 amino acids. V dropped 3 bases and J dropped 6 bases, with 5 bases sitting between them. As DNA, the CDR3 is TGTGCCAGCAGTTTGGGGTCCGGGGAGCTGTTTTTT. It is translated as CASSLGSGELFF.

The sample holds a few counts of this clonotype. V usage is TRBV28 and J usage is TRBJ2-2; 9 bases line up with TRBD2. Germline-derived CDR1 and CDR2 are MDHEN and SYDVKM. The CDR3 has 18 amino acids. V shed 6 bases and J 3 bases; nucleotides not matched to a gene: 14. This CDR3 is CASRTGTSSPDDTGELFF. The CDR3 DNA is TGTGCCAGCAGGACCGGGACTAGCAGCCCCGATGACACCGGGGAGCTGTTTTTT.

This clonotype came up a few times. The chain recombines TRBV20-1 with TRBJ1-1, with no clear D. This CDR3 has 14 residues. The V end lost 3 bases, the J end lost 1 base, and 12 bases lay between the germline ends. Per the germline V gene, CDR1 is DFQATT and CDR2 is SNEGSKA (reference sequence). The CDR3 reads CSASPRLGNTEAFF. For the CDR3, the DNA is TGCAGTGCTAGCCCTCGACTGGGGAACACTGAAGCTTTCTTT.

This clonotype was found a few times. The genes are TRBV7-3 and TRBJ1-2, with 8 bases that match TRBD1. CDR3 length equals 19 residues. The germline V gene has CDR1 SGHTA and CDR2 FQGTGA. Germline trimming cut 1 base from V and 3 bases from J; bases unmatched to any gene: 16. The CDR3 reads CASSLITTYLDRGDYGYTF. CDR3 DNA: TGTGCCAGCAGCTTAATCACCACTTATCTCGACAGGGGAGACTATGGCTACACCTTC.

The chain carries TRBV7-9 and TRBJ2-5, with D uncertain. Germline V lookup: CDR1 SEHNR, CDR2 FQNEAQ (reference sequence). V lost 0 bases, J lost 2 bases, and 1 base lay in between. The CDR3 has 12 amino acids. In DNA, the CDR3 is TGTGCCAGCAGCTTAGCGCAAGAGACCCAGTACTTC. It is translated as CASSLAQETQYF. The full variable domain, in which reference TRBV7-9 and TRBJ2-5 provide the parts outside the CDR3, is DTGVSQNPRHKITKRGQNVTFRCDPISEHNRLYWYRQTLGQGPEFLTYFQNEAQLEKSRLLSDRFSAERPKGSFSTLEIQRTEQGDSAMYLCASSLAQETQYFGPGTRLLVL.

This clonotype came up many times. Relative to the germline gene, one junction end is altered; a read error may explain this. This chain links TRBV7-7 with TRBJ2-7, with a tentative D call TRBD1 (5 bases). The CDR3 is 13 residues long. The germline CDR1 and CDR2 sequences are SSHAT and FNYEAQ (reference sequence). CDR3: CASSPWQGYEQYF. CDR3 coding DNA: TGTGCTAGCAGCCCCTGGCAGGGCTACGAGCAGTACTTC.

This chain connects TRBV29-1 to TRBJ2-2; 11 bases map to TRBD1. The CDR3 is 17 residues long. The V and J ends lost 0 bases and 2 bases, in that order; junction bases with no gene match: 5. Germline assignment: CDR1 SQVTM and CDR2 ANQGSEA. CDR3 in amino acids: CSVEDWTGGFNTGELFF. The CDR3 DNA is TGCAGCGTTGAAGACTGGACAGGGGGCTTCAACACCGGGGAGCTGTTTTTT.

This clonotype has just a few counts. This chain uses TRBV24-1 with TRBJ2-1; TRBD1 might be the D (5 bases). The germline V gene has CDR1 KGHDR and CDR2 SFDVKD. Trimming shortened V by 8 bases and J by 4 bases, and 11 bases separated the two germline ends. This CDR3 has 13 residues. The CDR3 DNA is TGTGCCACCATGGCAGGGCCTTACAATGAGCAGTTCTTC. This encodes CATMAGPYNEQFF.

This sequence joins TRBV7-9 and TRBJ2-3; a weak D match, TRBD1 (6 bases). V shed 5 bases and J shed 7 bases, with 16 bases lying between them. Germline CDR1 SEHNR, CDR2 FQNEAQ (reference sequence). The CDR3 contains 14 residues. In DNA form, the CDR3 reads TGTGCCAGCAGCCCCCCCAAGGGACAAAATACGCAGTATTTT. This encodes CASSPPKGQNTQYF. The variable domain in full, with the rest retrieved from reference TRBV7-9 and TRBJ2-3, is DTGVSQNPRHKITKRGQNVTFRCDPISEHNRLYWYRQTLGQGPEFLTYFQNEAQLEKSRLLSDRFSAERPKGSFSTLEIQRTEQGDSAMYLCASSPPKGQNTQYFGPGTRLTVL.

The rearrangement joins TRBV11-1 to TRBJ2-1; TRBD1 aligns across 10 bases. With 2 bases clipped from V and 2 bases from J, the junction kept 6 bases outside the gene matches. CDR1 and CDR2 from the germline V gene are SGHAT and FQDESV (reference sequence). This CDR3 region has 17 residues. DNA for the CDR3: TGTGCCAGCAGCTTATTTATCGGGACAGGGGCCTACAATGAGCAGTTCTTC. Protein: CASSLFIGTGAYNEQFF.

This chain joins TRBV20-1 and TRBJ2-7; 12 bases match TRBD2. Trimming cost V 5 bases and J 6 bases; bases outside gene matches: 14. This CDR3 is 16 amino acids long. CDR1 is DFQATT and CDR2 is SNEGSKA in the germline V gene (reference sequence). CDR3 DNA: TGCAGTGCTCAAGCCTCTAGAGTACTAGCGGGAGGCGAGCAGTACTTC. It yields the protein CSAQASRVLAGGEQYF.

This clonotype has just a few counts. The chain employs TRBV6-5 and TRBJ1-1; D is uncertain. The germline V gene has CDR1 MNHEY and CDR2 SVGAGI. Trimming took off 6 bases at V and 1 base at J, with 12 bases between the two ends. This CDR3 region has 14 residues. The CDR3 DNA sequence: TGTGCCAGCAGCCAACAAGCTCAGAACACTGAAGCTTTCTTT. It yields the protein CASSQQAQNTEAFF.

There are a few counts of this clonotype. CDR3: CASSLVKAGYGYTF. In DNA, the CDR3 is TGCGCCAGCAGCTTGGTCAAGGCGGGCTATGGCTACACCTTC. This chain joins TRBV5-1 and TRBJ1-2; unclear D gene. The CDR3 extends over 14 amino acids. The germline V gene encodes CDR1 SGHRS and CDR2 YFSETQ. With 0 bases removed from V and 4 bases from J, the gap between germline ends came to 10 bases.

A single count supports this clonotype. The V gene is TRBV9, the J gene TRBJ2-7; 10 bases align to TRBD1. After removal of 4 bases from V and 5 bases from J, the junction contained 6 bases not matched to a gene. There are 14 residues in the CDR3. Per the germline V gene, CDR1 is SGDLS and CDR2 is YYNGEE. Here the CDR3 DNA reads TGTGCCAGCAGCATCGGACAGGGGGAAGACGAGCAGTACTTC. Translated: CASSIGQGEDEQYF.

The chain uses TRBV7-9 and TRBJ2-3; D ambiguous. Germline CDR1 reads SEHNR; CDR2 reads FQNEAQ (reference sequence). Trimming stripped 5 bases from V and 7 bases from J, with 16 bases between. The CDR3 has 14 residues. CDR3 region: CASSPSGNPNTQYF. DNA of the CDR3: TGTGCCAGCAGCCCCAGTGGTAACCCCAATACGCAGTATTTT.

J is TRBJ2-3 and V is TRBV9, with 12 bases that match TRBD2. The CDR3 totals 16 residues. Germline-derived CDR1 and CDR2 are SGDLS and YYNGEE. The junction had 2 bases not matched to a gene; V was cut back by 3 bases and J by 0 bases. CDR3 residues: CASSETSGGSTDTQYF. The CDR3 DNA reads as TGTGCCAGCAGCGAGACTAGCGGGGGAAGCACAGATACGCAGTATTTT.

This chain links TRBV27 with TRBJ2-7, with 7 bases that match TRBD1. The CDR3 covers 14 residues. CDR1 and CDR2 (germline): MNHEY, SMNVEV (reference sequence). The V and J ends lost 6 bases and 4 bases, in that order; junction bases with no gene match: 9. CDR3 nucleotide sequence: TGTGCCAGCAGCCCCTCGACAGGGTTGTACGAGCAGTACTTC. Amino acids: CASSPSTGLYEQYF.

This clonotype has a single count. The chain uses TRBV4-1 and TRBJ2-7; TRBD2 might be the D (5 bases). V was clipped by 0 bases and J by 7 bases, with 19 bases between them. The CDR3 consists of 16 residues. Germline V gives CDR1 MGHRA, CDR2 YSYEKL. This CDR3 is CASSQDGLWEKEEQYF. The CDR3 region has the DNA TGCGCCAGCAGCCAAGATGGCCTCTGGGAGAAAGAAGAGCAGTACTTC.

This chain connects TRBV15 to TRBJ2-1; TRBD2 might be the D (6 bases). The CDR3 consists of 14 residues. Germline V gives CDR1 LNHNV, CDR2 YYDKDF (reference sequence). V lost 3 bases and J lost 7, with 13 bases in between. CDR3 sequence reads: CATSSGSPINEQFF. The CDR3 DNA follows: TGTGCCACCAGCAGCGGGAGCCCTATAAATGAGCAGTTCTTC.

Many counts were recorded for this clonotype. This chain connects TRBV6-2 or TRBV6-3 to TRBJ2-7; TRBD1 aligns across 7 bases. There are 13 residues in the CDR3. Germline lookup yields CDR1 MNHEY and CDR2 SVGEGT. Trimming removed 6 bases from V and 0 bases from J; junction bases left unmatched: 2. CDR3 in amino acids: CASRQGISYEQYF. The DNA of the CDR3 is TGTGCCAGCAGACAGGGGATCTCCTACGAGCAGTACTTC.

The V gene is TRBV4-1, the J gene TRBJ1-6; tentative D call: TRBD1 (5 bases). The germline CDR1 and CDR2 sequences are MGHRA and YSYEKL. This CDR3 is built from 17 residues. V lost 5 bases, J lost 8 bases, and 22 bases lay in between. The CDR3 DNA reads as TGCGCCAGCAGCTCGGAAAGGGAAAGGGGTTTGGATTCACCCCTCCACTTT. Translated, it gives CASSSERERGLDSPLHF.